This TCR beta chain was recovered during a study of blood T cell repertoires in COVID-19. Study information: The United States, Italy and Spain were the sources of the acute and convalescent COVID-19 samples. PBMCs, B-cell-depleted T cells, or T cells were the source of the cDNA or gDNA that made up the material.

Per the original data handling: Amplification of reference gene primers provided the estimated nucleated cell counts. Profiled with immunoSEQ multiplex PCR; TCRdb holds only in-frame clones, not every one. V, J and clone size were drawn from that table, and D and trimming were deduced from the DNA. Counted here are 350,000 to 450,000 clones, around nine tenths occurring once; the ten biggest clones make up about 1.6%. CDR1 and CDR2 from the germline V gene are SGHKS and YYEKEE (reference sequence). Trimming cost V 2 bases and J 0 bases, with 7 bases left between them. The CDR3 contains 14 residues. Enrolment of Seattle patients took place during active infection, and they were followed longitudinally.

This TCR came from a woman in her thirties or forties with COVID-19, enrolled during active disease. This sequence joins TRBV5-5 and TRBJ2-3; D gene uncertain. Sequencing was done on a sample of peripheral blood. CDR3 loop: CASSFTQSTDTQYF. The CDR3 coding sequence is TGTGCCAGCAGCTTTACACAAAGCACAGATACGCAGTATTTT. Full variable domain (rest looked up from reference TRBV5-5 and TRBJ2-3): DAGVTQSPTHLIKTRGQQVTLRCSPISGHKSVSWYQQVLGQGPQFIFQYYEKEERGRGNFPDRFSARQFPNYSSELNVNALLLGDSALYLCASSFTQSTDTQYFGPGTRLTVL.